The entry that follows covers one T cell receptor (beta chain) sequence. Its cognate antigen is unknown. Unique molecular identifiers were present on cDNA, and template switching added a universal primer site. TCRdb reanalysed the 5' RACE reads using MiXCR and keeps one entry per CDR3 protein. Of about 1.7 million distinct CDR3 sequences in the sample, roughly a third were seen once. The sample originates from a study of identical twins. Study findings and constraints: Models predicted less out-of-frame TCR alpha sharing in monozygotic twins than was found. Within cord blood, abundant beta clonotypes carried fewer insertions, but memory repertoires showed no such trend. Out-of-frame alpha sequences common to twins exhibited an excess of low generation probability.

The germline V and J ends were trimmed by 4 bases and 4 bases, with 16 bases remaining between them. The CDR3 consists of 15 residues. The germline CDR1 and CDR2 sequences are SEHNR and FQNEAQ (reference sequence). The sequencing sample was made of cord blood. The V and J genes are TRBV7-9 and TRBJ1-2, with a possible D match to TRBD1 (6 bases). This receptor was obtained from a newborn girl in good health. This chain's CDR3 is CASSSRPGGLYGYTF. CDR3 bases: TGTGCCAGCAGCTCACGACCGGGGGGCCTCTATGGCTACACCTTC.